This T cell receptor (beta chain) was captured by sequencing in a study of graft-versus-host responses after intestinal transplantation. Only in-frame clones appear in the TCRdb table, and some are missing; sequencing was by immunoSEQ multiplex PCR. The table has about 100,000 clones, about 90% seen once. On this clone itself: The antigen remains undetermined.

The clonotype originates from a human donor who was the organ donor for an intestinal transplant. Sample: unstimulated CD4+ T cells sorted from spleen or lymph node cells, taken before transplant.

The chain's CDR3 is CASSLYGVNTEAFF. CDR3 sequence (DNA): TGTGCCAGCAGTCTTTATGGGGTGAACACTGAAGCTTTCTTT. The V and J genes are TRBV7-3 and TRBJ1-1; D gene uncertain. CDR1 is SGHTA, CDR2 FQGTGA, per germline. The CDR3 loop spans 14 amino acids. The germline V and J ends were trimmed by 6 bases and 0 bases, with 11 bases remaining between them.